This TCR beta chain emerged from a study of T cells in localized non-small cell lung cancer. Worth noting for this clone: Antigen unknown.

Regarding the study as a whole: An association was observed between higher blood T cell density and longer overall survival. There was higher T cell clonality in uninvolved adjacent lung than in tumor, and it was highest there.

Generated by immunoSEQ multiplex PCR, the TCRdb table keeps only in-frame clones and is missing some. The table shows fewer than 25,000 clones, with 91% occurring only once. Deletions cut 2 bases from V and 4 bases from J, with 11 bases between. Germline-derived CDR1 and CDR2 are LNHNV and YYDKDF (reference sequence). The CDR3 sequence is 15 residues long. The clonotype was recovered from a woman aged 35-75 years with stage I lung adenocarcinoma. The chain is built from TRBV15 and TRBJ1-4; D is unclear. The sample in question was peripheral blood, obtained before any cancer treatment. The CDR3 loop is CATSRYDGDNEKLFF. The CDR3 DNA reads TGTGCCACCAGCAGATACGACGGTGATAATGAAAAACTGTTTTTT.